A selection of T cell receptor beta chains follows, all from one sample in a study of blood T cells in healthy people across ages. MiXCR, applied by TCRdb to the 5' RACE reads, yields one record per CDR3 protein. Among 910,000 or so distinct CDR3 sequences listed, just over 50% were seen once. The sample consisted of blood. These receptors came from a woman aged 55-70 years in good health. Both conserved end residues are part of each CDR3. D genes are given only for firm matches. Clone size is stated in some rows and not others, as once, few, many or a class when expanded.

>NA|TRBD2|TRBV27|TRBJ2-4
TGTGCCAGCAGTTTAGGGGGGGTAGCCAAAAACATTCAGTACTTC
CASSLGGVAKNIQYF
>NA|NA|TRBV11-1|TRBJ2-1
TGTGCCAGCAGCCCCTGTGACTCCACAGATTACAATGAGCAGTTCTTC
CASSPCDSTDYNEQFF
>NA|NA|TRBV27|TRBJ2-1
TGTGCCAGCAGTGCACAGGGCTACTCCTACAATGAGCAGTTCTTC
CASSAQGYSYNEQFF
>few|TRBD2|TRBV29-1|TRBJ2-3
TGCAGCGTTGAAGGCTACCCTGGCGGGAGAGCAGATACGCAGTATTTT
CSVEGYPGGRADTQYF
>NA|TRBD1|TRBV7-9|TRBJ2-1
TGTGCCAGCAGCTTATTATGGACAGGGAGGAACAATGAGCAGTTCTTC
CASSLLWTGRNNEQFF
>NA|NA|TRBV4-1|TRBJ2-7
TGCGCCAGCGGCCAAGACAGGCCGGGTTACGAGCAGTACTTC
CASGQDRPGYEQYF
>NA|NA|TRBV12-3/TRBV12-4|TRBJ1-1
TGTGCCAGCAGCCGCGTTTTTAAGGCTTTCTTT
CASSRVFKAFF
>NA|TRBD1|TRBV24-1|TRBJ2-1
TGTGCCACCGCCCGACAGGGCCCCTACAATGAGCAGTTCTTC
CATARQGPYNEQFF
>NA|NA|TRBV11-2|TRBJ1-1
TGTGCCAGCAGCTTAGGGACAAAGGGCACTGAAGCTTTCTTT
CASSLGTKGTEAFF
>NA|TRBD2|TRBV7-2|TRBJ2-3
TGTGCCAGCAGCTTAATATATCTAGTGCGGGAGGGGACAGATACGCAGTATTTT
CASSLIYLVREGTDTQYF
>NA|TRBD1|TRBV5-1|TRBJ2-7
TGCGCCAGCAGACCGGGACAGTCGTACGAGCAGTACTTC
CASRPGQSYEQYF
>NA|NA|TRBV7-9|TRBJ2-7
TGTGCCAGCAGGTTGGAACCGGGGCTCGAGCAGTACTTC
CASRLEPGLEQYF
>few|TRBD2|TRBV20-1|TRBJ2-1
TGCAGTGCTAGCCGGGCGGGAGGAGATAATGAGCAGTTCTTC
CSASRAGGDNEQFF
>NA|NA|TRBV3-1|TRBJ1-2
TGTGCCAGCAGCCAAGTAATTGGAGGGGGTGGCTACACCTTC
CASSQVIGGGGYTF
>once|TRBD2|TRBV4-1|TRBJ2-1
TGCGCCAGCAGACCGCGGCGGGAGGCCCGAGGCTCCTACAATGAGCAGTTCTTC
CASRPRREARGSYNEQFF
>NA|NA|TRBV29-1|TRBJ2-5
TGCAGCGCCAGCCCCCCAGCGGGTCAACGGGAGACCCAGTACTTC
CSASPPAGQRETQYF
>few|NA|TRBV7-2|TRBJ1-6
TGTGCCAGCAGCTTAGGTCAGGTTAATTCACCCCTCCACTTT
CASSLGQVNSPLHF
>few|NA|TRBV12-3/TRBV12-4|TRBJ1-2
TGTGCCAGCACTCCTCATACAGGGAATCGGAATGGCTACACCTTC
CASTPHTGNRNGYTF
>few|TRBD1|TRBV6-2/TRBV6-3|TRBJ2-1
TGTGCCAGCAGCCGGACAGGAAGCTACAATGAGCAGTTCTTC
CASSRTGSYNEQFF
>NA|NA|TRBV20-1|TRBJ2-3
TGCAGTGCCGGATACCGGGTGACGCAGTATTTT
CSAGYRVTQYF